This TCR beta chain was sequenced in a study of blood T cell repertoires in COVID-19. Study-wide background: Whether acute or convalescent, the COVID-19 samples came from the United States, Italy and Spain.

Original methodology: Estimated nucleated cell counts came from reference gene primer amplification. Repertoires were generated with immunoSEQ multiplex PCR, while TCRdb's copy carries only in-frame clones and drops some. V, J and clone size reflect that table, while D and trimming were determined from the DNA. Seen here are around 190,000 clones, more than 85% observed once, and the top ten hold under 30%. V shed 3 bases, J shed 0 bases, and the junction held 2 bases outside the gene matches. The germline V gene encodes CDR1 SGHRS and CDR2 YFSETQ. The length of the CDR3 is 16 residues. Participant-reported clinical history was the basis for cohort assignment.

The TCR comes from a woman between 35 and 50 years old in a cohort exposed to, infected with or recovered from COVID-19 (not recorded which). Specimen: PBMCs or T cells enriched from blood (not recorded which). The J gene is TRBJ2-1, the V gene TRBV5-1, with TRBD1 matching 11 bases. In nucleotides, the CDR3 is TGCGCCAGCAGCTGGGGGACAGGGGGCTCCTACAATGAGCAGTTCTTC. Amino acids: CASSWGTGGSYNEQFF.